The 17 T cell receptor beta chains given below trace back to one sample, sequenced in a study of T cell changes during pregnancy in multiple sclerosis. Produced via immunoSEQ multiplex PCR; TCRdb's table is partial and in-frame only. The top ten clones hold around 0.3% of a sample with 55,000 to 70,000 clones, 80% to 95% of them seen once. This sample comprised CD4+ T cells from peripheral blood mononuclear cells, obtained after pregnancy. The receptors stem from a female donor with multiple sclerosis, enrolled in a pregnancy study.

The V call is TRBV7-9, the J call TRBJ2-2, with D possibly TRBD1 on 6 matching bases. The V gene lost 5 bases and the J gene lost 1 base, with 14 bases spanning the gap. This CDR3 spans 16 amino acids. Germline loops: CDR1 SEHNR, CDR2 FQNEAQ (reference sequence). CDR3 nucleotide sequence: TGTGCCAGCAGCGCCGGGACACTGCTGAACACCGGGGAGCTGTTTTTT. It yields the protein CASSAGTLLNTGELFF.

The chain combines TRBV19 with TRBJ1-2; D unresolved. The germline V and J ends were trimmed by 7 bases and 2 bases, with 5 bases remaining between them. This CDR3 region has 11 residues. CDR1 is LNHDA and CDR2 is SQIVND in the germline V gene (reference sequence). CDR3 nucleotides: TGTGCCAGTAACTGGAACTATGGCTACACCTTC. This sequence encodes CASNWNYGYTF.

The chain combines TRBV6-5 with TRBJ2-7; D may be TRBD2 (6 bases). Germline loops: CDR1 MNHEY, CDR2 SVGAGI. V was trimmed by 6 bases and J by 7 bases, leaving 22 bases between them. This CDR3 is 15 amino acids long. The CDR3: CASRSRRDFMREQYF. Written as DNA, the CDR3 is TGTGCCAGCAGATCACGACGGGACTTCATGAGGGAGCAGTACTTC.

The J gene is TRBJ2-1, the V gene TRBV19, with 11 bases that match TRBD2. The junction had 12 bases not matched to a gene; V was cut back by 5 bases and J by 9 bases. The CDR3 runs to 16 residues. Germline CDR1 and CDR2: LNHDA and SQIVND (reference sequence). In DNA, the CDR3 is TGTGCCAGTAGTGTCCTAGCGGGAGGAGGGTCTTTTGAGCAGTTCTTC. It codes for CASSVLAGGGSFEQFF.

The chain couples TRBV7-2 to TRBJ1-1, with unresolved D. The ends were cut back, 1 base at V and 3 bases at J, with 12 bases in the middle. Germline lookup yields CDR1 SGHTA and CDR2 FQGNSA. The CDR3 totals 15 residues. In nucleotides, the CDR3 is TGTGCCAGCAGCTTAGATCGTCGGAGTCACACTGAAGCTTTCTTT. Translated: CASSLDRRSHTEAFF.

The gene calls are TRBV11-1 and TRBJ2-5; 9 nucleotides line up with TRBD2. CDR3 length: 15 amino acids. In germline, CDR1 is SGHAT, CDR2 FQDESV (reference sequence). After removal of 1 base from V and 3 bases from J, the junction contained 3 bases not matched to a gene. The CDR3 bases are TGTGCCAGCAGCTTAGGCGGGGGGGCAAAAGAGACCCAGTACTTC. It codes for CASSLGGGAKETQYF.

CDR3 bases: TGTGCCAGCAGTGCCAGGGGGAACTTAATCGACTATGGCTACACCTTC. Its translation is CASSARGNLIDYGYTF. The V and J genes are TRBV6-1 and TRBJ1-2; TRBD1 matches at 7 bases. The CDR3 contains 16 residues. CDR1 is MNHNS and CDR2 is SASEGT in the germline V gene. V lost 4 bases, J lost 3 bases, and 11 bases stayed unmatched.

This clone was seen a handful of times. The chain joins TRBV29-1 to TRBJ1-1, with TRBD1 as a possible D gene (6 bases). V lost 2 bases to trimming and J lost 8 bases, with 12 bases between them. Germline assignment: CDR1 SQVTM and CDR2 ANQGSEA. This CDR3 spans 12 amino acids. The CDR3 loop is CSVERSGTEAFF. Here the CDR3 DNA reads TGCAGCGTTGAAAGATCCGGGACAGAAGCTTTCTTT.

The chain carries TRBV7-2 and TRBJ2-1; 11 positions agree with TRBD2. V gave up 5 bases and J gave up 2 bases; unmatched junction bases: 2. The germline gives CDR1 SGHTA, CDR2 FQGNSA. The CDR3 sequence is 15 residues long. The CDR3 region has the DNA TGTGCCAGCAGCCTTAGCGGGGGGGCCTACAATGAGCAGTTCTTC. Protein sequence: CASSLSGGAYNEQFF.

CDR3 nucleotide sequence: TGTGCCAGCAGCTTAGGGGAGGGCAGGGGGCGTGAAGCTTTCTTT. Its protein is CASSLGEGRGREAFF. The chain has TRBV7-8 and TRBJ1-1; 8 positions match TRBD1. V gave up 1 base and J gave up 7 bases; unmatched junction bases: 8. CDR1 is SGHVS, CDR2 FQNEAQ, per germline. The CDR3 contains 15 residues.

J is TRBJ1-6 and V is TRBV5-4; 10 nucleotides align to TRBD1. Germline-derived CDR1 and CDR2 are SGHNT and YYREEE (reference sequence). The CDR3 is 13 amino acids. J was trimmed by 9 bases and V by 4 bases; bases with no gene match: 1. CDR3 sequence reads: CASSRDRGSPLHF. CDR3 coding DNA: TGTGCCAGCAGCCGGGACAGGGGTTCACCCCTCCACTTT.

CDR3 DNA: TGTGCCAGCAGCTTGATTCGGGAGCAGTACTTC. It yields the protein CASSLIREQYF. The J gene is TRBJ2-7, the V gene TRBV7-7; D ambiguous. Trimming took off 3 bases at V and 7 bases at J, with 7 bases between the two ends. CDR1 and CDR2 (germline): SSHAT, FNYEAQ (reference sequence). This CDR3 has 11 residues.

J is TRBJ2-5 and V is TRBV15; D might be TRBD2 (5 bases). The CDR3 extends over 14 amino acids. The V and J ends lost 0 bases and 7 bases respectively, with 12 bases between them. Germline V gives CDR1 LNHNV, CDR2 YYDKDF (reference sequence). The CDR3, as DNA: TGTGCCACCAGCAGAGATGAGGTAGGAGGGACCCAGTACTTC. This codes for CATSRDEVGGTQYF.

This chain connects TRBV11-2 to TRBJ2-5, with 15 bases lining up with TRBD2. V dropped 4 bases and J dropped 4; count of bases not matched to a gene: 7. CDR1 is SGHAT and CDR2 is FQNNGV in the germline V gene. The CDR3 spans 17 residues. The CDR3 region is CASSSGTSGRQGETQYF. CDR3 DNA: TGTGCCAGCAGCTCAGGGACTAGCGGGAGGCAGGGAGAGACCCAGTACTTC.

This clone was observed a single time. The chain is built from TRBV5-4 and TRBJ2-7; 8 nucleotides match TRBD1. Germline V CDR1 and CDR2: SGHNT, YYREEE (reference sequence). Germline trimming cut 3 bases from V and 1 base from J; bases unmatched to any gene: 6. The CDR3 is 15 amino acids. In nucleotides, the CDR3 is TGTGCCAGCAGCTACCCAACAGGGGGTTCCTACGAGCAGTACTTC. It yields the protein CASSYPTGGSYEQYF. Supplemented by reference TRBV5-4 and TRBJ2-7, the full variable domain reads ETGVTQSPTHLIKTRGQQVTLRCSSQSGHNTVSWYQQALGQGPQFIFQYYREEENGRGNFPPRFSGLQFPNYSSELNVNALELDDSALYLCASSYPTGGSYEQYFGPGTRLTVT.

The gene calls are TRBV7-9 and TRBJ1-1; no definite D call. V was cut by 5 bases and J by 11 bases, with 21 bases left in between. Per germline, CDR1 SEHNR and CDR2 FQNEAQ (reference sequence). The CDR3 consists of 14 residues. The CDR3 sequence is CASSPPGPLGGAFF. CDR3 nucleotides: TGTGCCAGCAGCCCACCGGGCCCCCTTGGAGGGGCTTTCTTT.

The chain carries TRBV9 and TRBJ1-5; D is perhaps TRBD1 (5 bases). V lost 3 bases, J lost 6 bases, and 16 bases lay in between. The CDR3 covers 15 residues. CDR1 is SGDLS and CDR2 is YYNGEE in the germline V gene. CDR3 loop: CASSAGGGWGQPQHF. The CDR3 DNA reads as TGTGCCAGCAGCGCCGGCGGGGGGTGGGGTCAGCCCCAGCATTTT. Drawing the rest from reference TRBV9 and TRBJ1-5, the complete variable domain is DSGVTQTPKHLITATGQRVTLRCSPRSGDLSVYWYQQSLDQGLQFLIQYYNGEERAKGNILERFSAQQFPDLHSELNLSSLELGDSALYFCASSAGGGWGQPQHFGDGTRLSIL.